This T cell receptor (beta chain) was documented in a study of T cell responses to AZD1222 COVID-19 vaccine. The study's findings and limits: Of spike-specific TCRs, nearly half reportedly target regions left unmutated in variants. Among vaccine-associated CD4 TCRs, coverage spanned spike, with dominance at 160-218 and 743-854.

Produced via immunoSEQ multiplex PCR; TCRdb's table is partial and in-frame only. Of 120,000 to 150,000 clones listed, around 89% are singletons. In regard to this clone: Its cognate antigen is unknown.

The ends lost 4 bases at V and 4 bases at J; junction bases unmatched: 3. Germline loops: CDR1 LGHDT, CDR2 YNNKEL (reference sequence). This CDR3 has 15 amino acids. Sequences were derived from peripheral blood, sampled 28 days after the second AZD1222 dose. The TCR sequence derives from an adult who received the AZD1222 COVID-19 vaccine. The gene calls are TRBV3-1 (or the pseudogene TRBV3-2) and TRBJ2-1, with 11 bases that match TRBD2. The CDR3 region has the DNA TGTGCCAGCAGCCTGACTAGCGGGACATACAATGAGCAGTTCTTC. This encodes CASSLTSGTYNEQFF.